Here is one TCR beta chain with its context. CDR1 is MNHEY, CDR2 SMNVEV, per germline (reference sequence). This CDR3 has 17 amino acids. The V segment lost 5 bases and the J segment 4 bases; nucleotides outside the gene matches: 14. PCR primers comprised 60 Vbeta and 13 Jbeta primers. Clones were sequenced by immunoSEQ multiplex PCR, and TCRdb holds only the in-frame ones, with some missing. The sample holds about 180,000 clones, approximately 80% seen once. The sample originates from a study of cytomegalovirus exposure and HLA in healthy donors. The source material was PBMCs. J is TRBJ2-1 and V is TRBV27, with TRBD2 matching over 7 bases. This clonotype was obtained from a man aged 18-30 years in good health and CMV-seronegative. CDR3 nucleotides: TGTGCCAGCAGTCCCCTAGGCGCGGGGCGGGGGTACAATGAGCAGTTCTTC. It encodes CASSPLGAGRGYNEQFF.